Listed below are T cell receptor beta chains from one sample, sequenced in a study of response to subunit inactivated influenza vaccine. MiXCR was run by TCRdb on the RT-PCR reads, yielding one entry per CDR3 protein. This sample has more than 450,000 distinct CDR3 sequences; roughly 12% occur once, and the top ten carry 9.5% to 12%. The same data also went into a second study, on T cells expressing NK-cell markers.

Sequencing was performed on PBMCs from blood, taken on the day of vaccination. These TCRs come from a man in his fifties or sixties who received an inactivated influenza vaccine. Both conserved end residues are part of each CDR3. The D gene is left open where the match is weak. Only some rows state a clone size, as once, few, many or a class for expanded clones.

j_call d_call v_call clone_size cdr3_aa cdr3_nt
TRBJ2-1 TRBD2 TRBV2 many CASSPLGLAGNEQFF TGTGCCAGCAGTCCGCTGGGACTAGCGGGGAATGAGCAGTTCTTC
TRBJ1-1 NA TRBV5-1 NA CASSLGQRATEAFF TGCGCCAGCAGCTTAGGACAGAGGGCCACTGAAGCTTTCTTT
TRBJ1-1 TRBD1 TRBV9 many CASSPRQGTNTEAFF TGTGCCAGCAGCCCACGACAGGGGACAAACACTGAAGCTTTCTTT
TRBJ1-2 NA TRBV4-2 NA CASSQDQAGIYGYTF TGTGCCAGCAGCCAAGATCAGGCGGGGATCTATGGCTACACCTTC
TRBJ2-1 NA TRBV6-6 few CASSPSINEQFF TGTGCCAGCAGCCCCAGTATAAATGAGCAGTTCTTC
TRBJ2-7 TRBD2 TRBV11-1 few CASSLNSGRNYEQYF TGTGCCAGCAGCTTGAATAGCGGGAGGAACTACGAGCAGTACTTC
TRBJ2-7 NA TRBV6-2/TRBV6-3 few CASSYSVPESSYEQYF TGTGCCAGCAGTTACTCGGTCCCGGAGAGCTCCTACGAGCAGTACTTC
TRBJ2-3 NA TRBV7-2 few CASSQIAVGTDTQYF TGTGCCAGCAGCCAGATAGCGGTTGGGACAGATACGCAGTATTTT
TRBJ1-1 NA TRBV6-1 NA CAVRQGANTEAFF TGTGCCGTCCGGCAGGGTGCGAACACTGAAGCTTTCTTT
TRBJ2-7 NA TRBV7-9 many CASSYARSYEQYF TGTGCCAGCAGCTATGCACGCTCCTACGAGCAGTACTTC
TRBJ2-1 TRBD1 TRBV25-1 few CASSVAGQGNEQFF TGTGCCAGCAGTGTCGCTGGACAGGGGAATGAGCAGTTCTTC
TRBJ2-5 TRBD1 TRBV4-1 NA CASSVQGSGTQYF TGCGCCAGCAGCGTACAGGGGAGTGGGACCCAGTACTTC
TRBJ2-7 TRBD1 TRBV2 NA CASSGAGGKKQYF TGTGCCAGCAGTGGGGCAGGGGGCAAAAAGCAGTACTTC
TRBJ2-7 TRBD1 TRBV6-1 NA CAGARDRAYEQYF TGTGCCGGAGCCCGGGACAGGGCCTACGAGCAGTACTTC
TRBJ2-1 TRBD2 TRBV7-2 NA CASSEGLAPNEQFF TGTGCCAGCAGCGAGGGACTAGCACCGAATGAGCAGTTCTTC
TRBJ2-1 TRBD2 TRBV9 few CASSEGSGSYNEQFF TGTGCCAGCAGCGAGGGTAGCGGGAGTTACAATGAGCAGTTCTTC
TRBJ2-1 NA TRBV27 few CASSLNSAIRDNEQFF TGTGCCAGCAGTCTCAATTCAGCCATCAGGGACAATGAGCAGTTCTTC
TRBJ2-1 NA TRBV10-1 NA CASSDRFLGGASYNEQFF TGCGCCAGCAGTGATCGATTCCTAGGCGGGGCATCCTACAATGAGCAGTTCTTC
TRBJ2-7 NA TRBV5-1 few CASSWGKTYEQYF TGCGCCAGCAGTTGGGGCAAGACTTACGAGCAGTACTTC
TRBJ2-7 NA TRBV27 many CASGLDWGEKYF TGTGCCAGCGGCCTAGATTGGGGGGAAAAGTACTTC
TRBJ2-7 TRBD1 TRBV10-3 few CAIGSTGTGAYEQYF TGTGCCATCGGATCGACCGGGACAGGGGCCTACGAGCAGTACTTC
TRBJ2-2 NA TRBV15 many CATSRDFRETGELFF TGTGCCACCAGCAGAGATTTCAGGGAAACCGGGGAGCTGTTTTTT
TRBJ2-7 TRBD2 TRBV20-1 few CSAPRGRAYEQYF TGCAGTGCCCCTCGCGGGAGGGCGTACGAGCAGTACTTC
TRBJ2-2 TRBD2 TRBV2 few CASSTSGLDTGELFF TGTGCCAGCAGCACTAGCGGATTAGACACCGGGGAGCTGTTTTTT
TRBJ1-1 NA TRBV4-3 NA CASSPGRLNTEAFF TGCGCCAGCAGCCCGGGACGGCTGAACACTGAAGCTTTCTTT
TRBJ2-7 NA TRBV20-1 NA CSARLASFSYEQYF TGCAGTGCTAGACTAGCGAGCTTTTCCTACGAGCAGTACTTC
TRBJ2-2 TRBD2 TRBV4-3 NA CASSPRLVAGGNLNTGELFF TGCGCCAGCAGCCCTCGTTTGGTAGCGGGGGGCAATCTGAACACCGGGGAGCTGTTTTTT
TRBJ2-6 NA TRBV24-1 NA CATGVGNSGANVLTF TGTGCCACCGGTGTGGGGAACTCTGGGGCCAACGTCCTGACTTTC
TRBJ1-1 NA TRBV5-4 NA CASSSQGVGTEAFF TGTGCCAGCAGCTCACAGGGAGTTGGGACTGAAGCTTTCTTT
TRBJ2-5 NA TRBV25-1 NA CASSSNSGVETQYF TGTGCCAGCAGTAGTAACAGTGGGGTTGAGACCCAGTACTTC
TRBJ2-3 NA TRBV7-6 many CASSLGHTDTQYF TGCGCCAGCAGCTTGGGACACACAGATACGCAGTATTTT
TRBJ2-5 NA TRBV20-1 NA CSARAMRADQETQYF TGCAGTGCTAGAGCTATGAGGGCGGACCAAGAGACCCAGTACTTC
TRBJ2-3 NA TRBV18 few CASSPQKRTDSTDTQYF TGTGCCAGCTCACCCCAGAAGCGGACAGACAGCACAGATACGCAGTATTTT